This T cell receptor beta chain was sequenced for a study of cytomegalovirus exposure and HLA in healthy donors. The CDR3 runs 17 residues. V dropped 2 bases and J dropped 0; count of bases not matched to a gene: 10. Germline CDR1 MGHRA, CDR2 YSYEKL. Both 60 Vbeta primers and 13 Jbeta primers went into the PCR. Only in-frame clones appear in the TCRdb table, and some are missing; sequencing was by immunoSEQ multiplex PCR. This table has 160,000 or so clones, 65% to 85% appearing once. Specimen: PBMCs. The receptor was isolated from a man between 50 and 59 years old in good health and CMV-seropositive. This rearrangement joins TRBV4-1 to TRBJ2-7; 7 bases map to TRBD2. The CDR3 sequence is CASSQLSGPPSSYEQYF. The CDR3 region has the DNA TGCGCCAGCAGCCAACTTAGCGGGCCCCCGAGCTCCTACGAGCAGTACTTC.